Listed below are T cell receptor beta chains from one sample, sequenced in a study of shared clonotypes between healthy human individuals. Assay: immunoSEQ multiplex PCR; the TCRdb copy retains only in-frame clones and omits some. The sample lists 180,000 or so clones, 90% to 95% occurring once. Sequencing was carried out using naive CD4+ T cells sorted from blood. These receptors were taken from a woman under 40 in good health. Both conserved end residues are part of each CDR3. The order of the fields is D gene, CDR3 length, clone size, J gene, V gene, CDR3 DNA, CDR3 protein. A D gene is named only where the DNA matches it firmly. Only part of the rows carry a size: once, few, many, or a class if the clone is expanded.

D gene: NA; CDR3 length: 13; clone size: NA; J gene: TRBJ1-1; V gene: TRBV10-3; CDR3 DNA: TGTGCCATCAATATTAGGGAAGGGGGTGAAGCTTTCTTT; CDR3 protein: CAINIREGGEAFF
D gene: NA; CDR3 length: 13; clone size: few; J gene: TRBJ1-1; V gene: TRBV12-5; CDR3 DNA: TGTGCTAGTGGTCGGGGGACGAACACTGAAGCTTTCTTT; CDR3 protein: CASGRGTNTEAFF
D gene: NA; CDR3 length: 19; clone size: NA; J gene: TRBJ2-7; V gene: TRBV28; CDR3 DNA: TGTGCCAGCAGTTTATACATCCCCGCCTCCGGGACACTCTCCTACGAGCAGTACTTC; CDR3 protein: CASSLYIPASGTLSYEQYF
D gene: TRBD2; CDR3 length: 15; clone size: NA; J gene: TRBJ2-5; V gene: TRBV2; CDR3 DNA: TGTGCCAGCAGTTTACACGGACTAGACCAAGAGACCCAGTACTTC; CDR3 protein: CASSLHGLDQETQYF
D gene: NA; CDR3 length: 15; clone size: NA; J gene: TRBJ1-1; V gene: TRBV15; CDR3 DNA: TGTGCCACCAGCAGAGACCAGGGACACGACACTGAAGCTTTCTTT; CDR3 protein: CATSRDQGHDTEAFF
D gene: NA; CDR3 length: 15; clone size: NA; J gene: TRBJ1-2; V gene: TRBV6-5; CDR3 DNA: TGTGCCAGCAGTTACTCGCCCGGGTTTAACTATGGCTACACCTTC; CDR3 protein: CASSYSPGFNYGYTF
D gene: NA; CDR3 length: 15; clone size: NA; J gene: TRBJ1-4; V gene: TRBV7-9; CDR3 DNA: TGTGCCAGCAGCTTATATGCAGTCACGAATGAAAAACTGTTTTTT; CDR3 protein: CASSLYAVTNEKLFF
D gene: TRBD2; CDR3 length: 16; clone size: NA; J gene: TRBJ2-7; V gene: TRBV7-3; CDR3 DNA: TGTGCCAGCAGCTCTTTAGCGGGGGGCGATTTTTACGAGCAGTACTTC; CDR3 protein: CASSSLAGGDFYEQYF
D gene: NA; CDR3 length: 13; clone size: NA; J gene: TRBJ2-7; V gene: TRBV28; CDR3 DNA: TGTGCCAGCTCCCCCGGCGGTTCCTACGAGCAGTACTTC; CDR3 protein: CASSPGGSYEQYF
D gene: TRBD1; CDR3 length: 13; clone size: NA; J gene: TRBJ1-1; V gene: TRBV9; CDR3 DNA: TGTGCCAGCAGGGACAGGGTAAACACTGAAGCTTTCTTT; CDR3 protein: CASRDRVNTEAFF
D gene: TRBD2; CDR3 length: 16; clone size: once; J gene: TRBJ2-1; V gene: TRBV11-2; CDR3 DNA: TGTGCCAGCAGCCCGGGACTAGCGGGGAAATACAATGAGCAGTTCTTC; CDR3 protein: CASSPGLAGKYNEQFF
D gene: NA; CDR3 length: 14; clone size: once; J gene: TRBJ2-7; V gene: TRBV28; CDR3 DNA: TGTGCCAGCTCTAGGGCGGGGAGCTCCTACGAGCAGTACTTC; CDR3 protein: CASSRAGSSYEQYF
D gene: NA; CDR3 length: 20; clone size: NA; J gene: TRBJ2-7; V gene: TRBV27; CDR3 DNA: TGTGCCAGCAGTTTCTCGGACCCGGGACGGGCACCGGGTGGCTCCTACGAGCAGTACTTC; CDR3 protein: CASSFSDPGRAPGGSYEQYF
D gene: NA; CDR3 length: 12; clone size: once; J gene: TRBJ2-7; V gene: TRBV10-3; CDR3 DNA: TGTGCCATCAGGCCCCAGGGCGCGGAGCAGTACTTC; CDR3 protein: CAIRPQGAEQYF
D gene: TRBD1; CDR3 length: 14; clone size: NA; J gene: TRBJ2-7; V gene: TRBV4-1; CDR3 DNA: TGCGCCAGCAGGAAGGGACAGGGGGACCGCGAGCAGTACTTC; CDR3 protein: CASRKGQGDREQYF
D gene: NA; CDR3 length: 15; clone size: NA; J gene: TRBJ1-1; V gene: TRBV7-9; CDR3 DNA: TGTGCCAGCAGCCCATTGGGGGAACTGTGGACTGAAGCTTTCTTT; CDR3 protein: CASSPLGELWTEAFF
D gene: NA; CDR3 length: 15; clone size: NA; J gene: TRBJ1-5; V gene: TRBV28; CDR3 DNA: TGTGCCAGCAGTTTCCGTCGGTACGGGGCTCAGCCCCAGCATTTT; CDR3 protein: CASSFRRYGAQPQHF
D gene: TRBD2; CDR3 length: 14; clone size: NA; J gene: TRBJ2-7; V gene: TRBV11-2; CDR3 DNA: TGTGCCAGCAGCCTGACTAGCGCGTCCTACGAGCAGTACTTC; CDR3 protein: CASSLTSASYEQYF
D gene: TRBD1; CDR3 length: 15; clone size: NA; J gene: TRBJ1-3; V gene: TRBV6-4; CDR3 DNA: TGTGCCACCGTGGACAGGGGAGGATCTGGAAACACCATATATTTT; CDR3 protein: CATVDRGGSGNTIYF
D gene: NA; CDR3 length: 14; clone size: NA; J gene: TRBJ2-2; V gene: TRBV11-2; CDR3 DNA: TGTGCCAGCAGTCGACTAGTAAGCGCCGGGGAGCTGTTTTTT; CDR3 protein: CASSRLVSAGELFF
D gene: NA; CDR3 length: 17; clone size: NA; J gene: TRBJ1-2; V gene: TRBV28; CDR3 DNA: TGTGCCAGCCTACGCCCGGGTCTGGGGTTCGGGGACTATGGCTACACCTTC; CDR3 protein: CASLRPGLGFGDYGYTF
D gene: NA; CDR3 length: 13; clone size: NA; J gene: TRBJ1-4; V gene: TRBV5-1; CDR3 DNA: TGCGCCAGCAGCTTGGTAGGGGGGGCTAAACTGTTTTTT; CDR3 protein: CASSLVGGAKLFF
D gene: NA; CDR3 length: 13; clone size: NA; J gene: TRBJ2-4; V gene: TRBV2; CDR3 DNA: TGTGCCAGCATGTGGTCTGCCAAAAACATTCAGTACTTC; CDR3 protein: CASMWSAKNIQYF
D gene: NA; CDR3 length: 17; clone size: NA; J gene: TRBJ1-6; V gene: TRBV15; CDR3 DNA: TGTGCCACCAGCAGAGACGAAGGGGGGCCCTATAATTCACCCCTCCACTTT; CDR3 protein: CATSRDEGGPYNSPLHF
D gene: NA; CDR3 length: 15; clone size: NA; J gene: TRBJ2-7; V gene: TRBV5-1; CDR3 DNA: TGCGCCAGCAGCTTGGTCTGGCGGGATGCCTACGAGCAGTACTTC; CDR3 protein: CASSLVWRDAYEQYF
D gene: NA; CDR3 length: 16; clone size: NA; J gene: TRBJ2-7; V gene: TRBV11-2; CDR3 DNA: TGTGCCAGCAGCCAGCCATTCTCGGGTGACTCCTACGAGCAGTACTTC; CDR3 protein: CASSQPFSGDSYEQYF
D gene: NA; CDR3 length: 12; clone size: NA; J gene: TRBJ2-5; V gene: TRBV7-9; CDR3 DNA: TGTGCCAGCAACAAAGTAGCGGAGGAGCAGTACTTC; CDR3 protein: CASNKVAEEQYF
D gene: NA; CDR3 length: 14; clone size: NA; J gene: TRBJ1-2; V gene: TRBV7-9; CDR3 DNA: TGTGCCAGCAGCCCAGCCAGGGCCATCTATGGCTACACCTTC; CDR3 protein: CASSPARAIYGYTF
D gene: NA; CDR3 length: 16; clone size: NA; J gene: TRBJ1-6; V gene: TRBV15; CDR3 DNA: TGTGCCACCAGCAGAGATAGGGCAAGGAATAATTCACCCCTCCACTTT; CDR3 protein: CATSRDRARNNSPLHF
D gene: NA; CDR3 length: 16; clone size: NA; J gene: TRBJ2-2; V gene: TRBV21-1; CDR3 DNA: TGTGCCAGCAGCAACTTTCGGGGCGCGAACACCGGGGAGCTGTTTTTT; CDR3 protein: CASSNFRGANTGELFF
D gene: TRBD1; CDR3 length: 16; clone size: NA; J gene: TRBJ2-1; V gene: TRBV5-1; CDR3 DNA: TGCGCCAGCAGCTTGGTCTTGGGACAGGGTCGGGGTGAGCAGTTCTTC; CDR3 protein: CASSLVLGQGRGEQFF
D gene: NA; CDR3 length: 13; clone size: NA; J gene: TRBJ1-3; V gene: TRBV30; CDR3 DNA: TGTGCCTGGGACTCGGGAGGAGGAAACACCATATATTTT; CDR3 protein: CAWDSGGGNTIYF
D gene: NA; CDR3 length: 18; clone size: NA; J gene: TRBJ2-6; V gene: TRBV21-1; CDR3 DNA: TGTGCCAGCAGCAAAGGGCGTCGCCCCTACCCTGGGGCCAACGTCCTGACTTTC; CDR3 protein: CASSKGRRPYPGANVLTF
D gene: NA; CDR3 length: 14; clone size: NA; J gene: TRBJ1-1; V gene: TRBV5-1; CDR3 DNA: TGCGCCAGCAGCCCCGGACCCAGCAACACTGAAGCTTTCTTT; CDR3 protein: CASSPGPSNTEAFF
D gene: NA; CDR3 length: 15; clone size: NA; J gene: TRBJ1-2; V gene: TRBV28; CDR3 DNA: TGTGCCAGCAGTACCAGGGGACTCTCGAGGCCTGGCTACACCTTC; CDR3 protein: CASSTRGLSRPGYTF
D gene: NA; CDR3 length: 14; clone size: NA; J gene: TRBJ1-1; V gene: TRBV28; CDR3 DNA: TGTGCCATCTATACACCGGGACAGAACACTGAAGCTTTCTTT; CDR3 protein: CAIYTPGQNTEAFF
D gene: TRBD2; CDR3 length: 17; clone size: NA; J gene: TRBJ2-7; V gene: TRBV27; CDR3 DNA: TGTGCCAGCAGTTTAAGAGCCCCTAGCGGGAGGGCCTACGAGCAGTACTTC; CDR3 protein: CASSLRAPSGRAYEQYF
D gene: TRBD2; CDR3 length: 15; clone size: NA; J gene: TRBJ2-1; V gene: TRBV19; CDR3 DNA: TGTGCCAGTAGTACAGGACTAGCGGGAGGCAATGAGCAGTTCTTC; CDR3 protein: CASSTGLAGGNEQFF
D gene: TRBD1; CDR3 length: 18; clone size: NA; J gene: TRBJ1-3; V gene: TRBV9; CDR3 DNA: TGTGCCAGCAGCACCCACTTACCGGACAGGGGGCGTAGAAACACCATATATTTT; CDR3 protein: CASSTHLPDRGRRNTIYF
D gene: TRBD2; CDR3 length: 16; clone size: NA; J gene: TRBJ2-7; V gene: TRBV18; CDR3 DNA: TGTGCCAGCTCACCACCAGGGCTAGCGGGTTCCTACGAGCAGTACTTC; CDR3 protein: CASSPPGLAGSYEQYF
D gene: TRBD1; CDR3 length: 15; clone size: NA; J gene: TRBJ1-5; V gene: TRBV18; CDR3 DNA: TGTGCCAGCTCAACGGGACAGGGGATCAATCAGCCCCAGCATTTT; CDR3 protein: CASSTGQGINQPQHF
D gene: NA; CDR3 length: 15; clone size: once; J gene: TRBJ2-3; V gene: TRBV4-1; CDR3 DNA: TGCGCCAGCAGCCGAGAACTGACTCCAACAGATACGCAGTATTTT; CDR3 protein: CASSRELTPTDTQYF
D gene: TRBD1; CDR3 length: 14; clone size: NA; J gene: TRBJ1-1; V gene: TRBV5-1; CDR3 DNA: TGCGCCAGCAGCTCACAGGGGATTTTCACTGAAGCTTTCTTT; CDR3 protein: CASSSQGIFTEAFF
D gene: NA; CDR3 length: 14; clone size: NA; J gene: TRBJ2-1; V gene: TRBV7-6; CDR3 DNA: TGTGCCAGCAGCTTAGCGGGAGGATACAATGAGCAGTTCTTC; CDR3 protein: CASSLAGGYNEQFF
D gene: NA; CDR3 length: 14; clone size: NA; J gene: TRBJ1-2; V gene: TRBV19; CDR3 DNA: TGTGCCAGTAGTCATAATCGAAAGACCTATGGCTACACCTTC; CDR3 protein: CASSHNRKTYGYTF
D gene: TRBD1; CDR3 length: 14; clone size: NA; J gene: TRBJ2-5; V gene: TRBV6-6; CDR3 DNA: TGTGCCAGCAGGCCGACGGGACAGCTAGAGACCCAGTACTTC; CDR3 protein: CASRPTGQLETQYF
D gene: TRBD1; CDR3 length: 15; clone size: NA; J gene: TRBJ2-5; V gene: TRBV5-4; CDR3 DNA: TGTGCCAGCAAGAGAAGTACAGGGGGCACGGAGACCCAGTACTTC; CDR3 protein: CASKRSTGGTETQYF
D gene: TRBD2; CDR3 length: 15; clone size: NA; J gene: TRBJ2-5; V gene: TRBV6-1; CDR3 DNA: TGTGCCAGCAGTGAGACACTAGCGGGAGGAGAGACCCAGTACTTC; CDR3 protein: CASSETLAGGETQYF
D gene: NA; CDR3 length: 16; clone size: NA; J gene: TRBJ2-1; V gene: TRBV28; CDR3 DNA: TGTGCCAGCAGTTTGGTGGGACTGCCATCCCATGGCGAGCAGTTCTTC; CDR3 protein: CASSLVGLPSHGEQFF
D gene: NA; CDR3 length: 13; clone size: NA; J gene: TRBJ1-1; V gene: TRBV28; CDR3 DNA: TGTGCCAGCAGATATAATCCGGACTTCGCAGCTTTCTTT; CDR3 protein: CASRYNPDFAAFF
D gene: NA; CDR3 length: 12; clone size: NA; J gene: TRBJ1-5; V gene: TRBV28; CDR3 DNA: TGTGCCAGCGATGTTCGTGAGCAGCCCCAGCATTTT; CDR3 protein: CASDVREQPQHF
D gene: NA; CDR3 length: 14; clone size: NA; J gene: TRBJ1-1; V gene: TRBV4-3; CDR3 DNA: TGCGCCAGCAGCCCCTCGAGGCTAAACACTGAAGCTTTCTTT; CDR3 protein: CASSPSRLNTEAFF
D gene: TRBD1; CDR3 length: 15; clone size: once; J gene: TRBJ2-7; V gene: TRBV5-1; CDR3 DNA: TGCGCCAGCAGCTTGGGACAGGGCATCCTAAACGAGCAGTACTTC; CDR3 protein: CASSLGQGILNEQYF
D gene: NA; CDR3 length: 15; clone size: once; J gene: TRBJ2-7; V gene: TRBV11-2; CDR3 DNA: TGTGCCAGCAGCCCCCTGGTAGCGTTATCCTACGAGCAGTACTTC; CDR3 protein: CASSPLVALSYEQYF